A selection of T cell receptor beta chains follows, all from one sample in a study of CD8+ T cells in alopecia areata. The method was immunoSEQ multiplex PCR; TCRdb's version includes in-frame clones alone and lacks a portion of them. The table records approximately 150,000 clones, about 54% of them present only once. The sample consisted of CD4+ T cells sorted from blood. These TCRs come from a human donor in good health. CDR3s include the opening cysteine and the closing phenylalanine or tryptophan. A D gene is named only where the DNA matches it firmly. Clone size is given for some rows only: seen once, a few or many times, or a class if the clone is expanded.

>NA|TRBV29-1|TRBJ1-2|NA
TGCAGCGTTGAAAGCGGGATCTATGGCTACACCTTC
CSVESGIYGYTF
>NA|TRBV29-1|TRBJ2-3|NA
TGCAGCGTTAATAGCGAGAATACGCAGTATTTT
CSVNSENTQYF
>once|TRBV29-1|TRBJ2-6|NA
TGCAGCGTTGTAAGCCCTGGGGCCAACGTCCTGACTTTC
CSVVSPGANVLTF
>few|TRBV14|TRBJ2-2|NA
TGTGCCAGCAGAGGTGTCGGGAGCGGGGAGCTGTTTTTT
CASRGVGSGELFF
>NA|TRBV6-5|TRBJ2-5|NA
TGTGCCAGCAGTTATAGCAGGACAAGTACCCAGTACTTC
CASSYSRTSTQYF
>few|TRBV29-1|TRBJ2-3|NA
TGCAGCGTTGAGATGTGGAGCACAGATACGCAGTATTTT
CSVEMWSTDTQYF
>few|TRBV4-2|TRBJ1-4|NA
TGTGCCAGCAGCCAAGAAGGTGAAAAACTGTTTTTT
CASSQEGEKLFF
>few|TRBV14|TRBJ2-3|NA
TGTGCCAGCAGTCCCAGTTGGGATACGCAGTATTTT
CASSPSWDTQYF
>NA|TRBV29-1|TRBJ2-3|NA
TGCAGCGTCGCCCGGCCGGGCAGGTCATCAGATACGCAGTATTTT
CSVARPGRSSDTQYF
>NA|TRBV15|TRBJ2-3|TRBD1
TGTGCCACCGGACAGGGGCCAGATACGCAGTATTTT
CATGQGPDTQYF
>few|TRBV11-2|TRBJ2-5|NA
TGTGCCAGCAGCCAAGGGACCACGGGGGTGGAGACCCAGTACTTC
CASSQGTTGVETQYF
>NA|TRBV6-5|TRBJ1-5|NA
TGTGCCAGCAGCCGGGGCCGTAATGGCCAGCCCCAGCATTTT
CASSRGRNGQPQHF
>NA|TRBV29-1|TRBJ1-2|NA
TGCAGCGTTGCGAAAGGGGGAGGGTTTACCTTC
CSVAKGGGFTF
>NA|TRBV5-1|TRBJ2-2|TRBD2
TGCGCCAGCAGCTTGACTAGCGGTACGAACACCGGGGAGCTGTTTTTT
CASSLTSGTNTGELFF
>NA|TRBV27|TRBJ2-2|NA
TGTGCCAGCACATCGAAAGCGAACACCGGGGAGCTGTTTTTT
CASTSKANTGELFF
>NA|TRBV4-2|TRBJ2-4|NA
TGTGCCAGCAGCGATCGGACGTTAGCCAAAAACATTCAGTACTTC
CASSDRTLAKNIQYF
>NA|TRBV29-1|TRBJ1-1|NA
TGCAGCGGACTTCGGGGGACCACTGAAGCTTTCTTT
CSGLRGTTEAFF
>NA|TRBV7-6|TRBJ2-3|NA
TGTGCCAGCAGCTTAGAGGACAGCCTCTATACGCAGTATTTT
CASSLEDSLYTQYF
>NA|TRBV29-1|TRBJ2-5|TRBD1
TGCAGCGTCGAAGACAGGGTCCCTAAGACCCAGTACTTC
CSVEDRVPKTQYF
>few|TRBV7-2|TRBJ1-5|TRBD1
TGTGCCAGCAGCAGCGGACAGGGGAGTCAGCCCCAGCATTTT
CASSSGQGSQPQHF
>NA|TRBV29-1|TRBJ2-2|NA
TGCAGCGTGCGTCGGGATAACACCGGGGAGCTGTTTTTT
CSVRRDNTGELFF
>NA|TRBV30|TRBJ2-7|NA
TGTGCCTGGAGTAAATCCACTAGTTCCGAGCAGTACTTC
CAWSKSTSSEQYF
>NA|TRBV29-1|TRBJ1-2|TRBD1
TGCAGCGTTGGGCAGGGGGCGGACTATGGCTACACCTTC
CSVGQGADYGYTF
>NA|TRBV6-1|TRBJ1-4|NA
TGTGCCAGCAGTGCCCAAGTCAACATCGAAAAACTGTTTTTT
CASSAQVNIEKLFF
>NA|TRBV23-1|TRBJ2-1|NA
TGCGCCAGCAGTCAAGTAGTTCGGGGGCGGTCGATCCATGAGCAGTTCTTC
CASSQVVRGRSIHEQFF
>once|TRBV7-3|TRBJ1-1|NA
TGTGCCAGCAGCTTAAACCCCACAGGCTCGAACACTGAAGCTTTCTTT
CASSLNPTGSNTEAFF
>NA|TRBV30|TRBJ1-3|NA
TGTGCCTGGAGTGCGCCGGGGGACACCATATATTTT
CAWSAPGDTIYF
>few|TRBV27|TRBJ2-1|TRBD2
TGTGCCAGCAGTTTTCCCAGCGGGAATGGCAATGAGCAGTTCTTC
CASSFPSGNGNEQFF
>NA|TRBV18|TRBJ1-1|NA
TGTGCCAGCTCACAAGGGGGTAGGATGATTTTCTTT
CASSQGGRMIFF
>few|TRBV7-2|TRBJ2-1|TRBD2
TGTGCCAGCAGCTTAGGGGGACTAGCGGGAGGCTATGAGCAGTTCTTC
CASSLGGLAGGYEQFF
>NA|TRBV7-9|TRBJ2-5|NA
TGTGCCAGCAGCTTAGGTGAAGGGACCCAGTACTTC
CASSLGEGTQYF
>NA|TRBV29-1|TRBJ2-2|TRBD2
TGCAGCGTTTGGACTAGCGGGAAGAACACCGGGGAGCTGTTTTTT
CSVWTSGKNTGELFF
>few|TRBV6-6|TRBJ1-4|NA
TGTGCCAGCAGTTACCCGGAGGCTAATGAAAAACTGTTTTTT
CASSYPEANEKLFF
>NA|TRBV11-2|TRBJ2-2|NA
TGTGCCAGCAGCTTCCGCAGGGATGACGGGGAGCTGTTTTTT
CASSFRRDDGELFF
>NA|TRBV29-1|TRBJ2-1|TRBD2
TGCAGCGTTGAAGGTGGGACTAGCGTCAATGAGCAGTTCTTC
CSVEGGTSVNEQFF
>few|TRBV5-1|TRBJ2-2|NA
TGCGCCAGCAGCTTCGGACGGATCACCGGGGAGCTGTTTTTT
CASSFGRITGELFF
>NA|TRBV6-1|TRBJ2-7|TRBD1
TGTGCCAGCAGTGAACAGGGACAGGGATTATACGAGCAGTACTTC
CASSEQGQGLYEQYF
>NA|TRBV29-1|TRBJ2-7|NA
TGCAGCGTTCACGGGCCCTCCTACGAGCAGTACTTC
CSVHGPSYEQYF
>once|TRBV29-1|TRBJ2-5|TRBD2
TGCAGCGTAGATAACCCGCGGGAGAGGCGAGAGACCCAGTACTTC
CSVDNPRERRETQYF
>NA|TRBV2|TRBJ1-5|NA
TGTGCCAGCAGTGTGGTGGGACGGAGGAATCAGCCCCAGCATTTT
CASSVVGRRNQPQHF
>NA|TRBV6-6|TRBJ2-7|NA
TGTGCCAGCAGTTCGGGCAGGGCTACCGAGCAGTACTTC
CASSSGRATEQYF
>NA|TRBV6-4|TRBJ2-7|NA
TGTGCCAGCAGTGACTTTATCTCGAGTAGACCCTACGAGCAGTACTTC
CASSDFISSRPYEQYF
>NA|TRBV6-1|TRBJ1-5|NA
TGTGCCAGCAGTGAAAAGCCGATCAATCAGCCCCAGCATTTT
CASSEKPINQPQHF
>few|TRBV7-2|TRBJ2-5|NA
TGTGCCAGCAGCTTCTCGACTAGTCGGGAGACCCAGTACTTC
CASSFSTSRETQYF
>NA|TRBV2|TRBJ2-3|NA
TGTGCCAGCAGTCTGGGATACAGCACAGATACGCAGTATTTT
CASSLGYSTDTQYF
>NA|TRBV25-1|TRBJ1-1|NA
TGTGCCAGCAGGGAGCCCGTGAACACTGAAGCTTTCTTT
CASREPVNTEAFF
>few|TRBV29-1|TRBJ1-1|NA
TGCAGCTCTTTTACAGGGAACACTGAAGCTTTCTTT
CSSFTGNTEAFF
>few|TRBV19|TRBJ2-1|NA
TGTGCCAGTTCATCCGCGACCTACAATGAGCAGTTCTTC
CASSSATYNEQFF
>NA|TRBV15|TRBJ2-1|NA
TGTGCCACCAGTGTTCTTAGCAATGAGCAGTTCTTC
CATSVLSNEQFF
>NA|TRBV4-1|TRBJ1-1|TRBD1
TGCGCCAGCAGCCGGAATCCGACAGGGATCACTGAAGCTTTCTTT
CASSRNPTGITEAFF
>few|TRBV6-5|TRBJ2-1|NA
TGTGCCAGCAGTTACGAGGGTATCTCCTACAATGAGCAGTTCTTC
CASSYEGISYNEQFF
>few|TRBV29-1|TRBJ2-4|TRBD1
TGCAGCGCCTTGAGAGGGGGCGCAGACATTCAGTACTTC
CSALRGGADIQYF
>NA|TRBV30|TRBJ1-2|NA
TGTGCCTGGAGTGTACAGGGCGGGTACTATGGCTACACCTTC
CAWSVQGGYYGYTF
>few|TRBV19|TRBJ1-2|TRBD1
TGTGCCAGTAGTACGGGACAGAGAAACTATGGCTACACCTTC
CASSTGQRNYGYTF
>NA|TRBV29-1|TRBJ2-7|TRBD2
TGCAGCGTTAGGAGCGGGAGCTCCTACGAGCAGTACTTC
CSVRSGSSYEQYF
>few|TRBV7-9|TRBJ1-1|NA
TGTGCCAGCAGCTTAATGGCGGGGAACACTGAAGCTTTCTTT
CASSLMAGNTEAFF